This entry lists 15 T cell receptor beta chains sequenced from one sample in a study of long-term antiretroviral therapy in people with HIV. Run at survey level, the immunoSEQ assay was version v3.0. Only in-frame clones appear in the TCRdb table, and some are missing; sequencing was by immunoSEQ multiplex PCR. The data show some 15,000 clones, roughly 80% seen once. The sample here was unsorted PBMCs, taken approximately 1.3 years before starting antiretroviral therapy. Receptors originate from a man younger than 45 with HIV.

The chain couples TRBV5-4 to TRBJ1-5, with 9 bases that match TRBD1. The CDR3 is 17 amino acids. V shed 2 bases and J 6 bases; nucleotides not matched to a gene: 12. Germline values: CDR1 SGHNT, CDR2 YYREEE (reference sequence). The CDR3 bases are TGTGCCAGCAGCTTTACTCCGGGACAGGGAGTGACTCAGCCCCAGCATTTT. The encoded protein is CASSFTPGQGVTQPQHF.

The chain is built from TRBV7-3 and TRBJ2-7; TRBD1 matches at 9 bases. This CDR3 comprises 14 residues. Looked up from germline, CDR1 is SGHTA and CDR2 is FQGTGA. The trim removed 5 bases at V and 2 bases at J, leaving 4 bases unmatched. The CDR3 nucleotides are TGTGCCAGCAGCATCGGACAGGGGACCTACGAGCAGTACTTC. Its translation: CASSIGQGTYEQYF.

CDR3 amino acids: CAWRWGNEKLFF. CDR3 coding DNA: TGTGCCTGGAGGTGGGGTAATGAAAAACTGTTTTTT. The genes are TRBV30 and TRBJ1-4; the D is unclear. The CDR3 loop spans 12 amino acids. Trimming removed 3 bases from V and 4 bases from J, with 6 bases in between. Per the germline V gene, CDR1 is GTSNPN and CDR2 is SVGIG (reference sequence).

This clone was counted a single time. The genes are TRBV7-2 and TRBJ1-5; TRBD1 is a possible D gene (5 bases). Germline values: CDR1 SGHTA, CDR2 FQGNSA. Trimming left V 2 bases short and J 4 bases short, with 6 bases between. The CDR3 is 13 amino acids. CDR3: CASSLRGNQPQHF. Written as DNA, the CDR3 is TGTGCCAGCAGCTTACGGGGGAATCAGCCCCAGCATTTT.

CDR3 coding DNA: TGTGCCAGCAGCACCTTCGGGACTAGCGGGGAGCAGTACTTC. Its translation is CASSTFGTSGEQYF. The genes are TRBV5-6 and TRBJ2-7; TRBD2 matches 12 bases. The J segment lost 7 bases and the V segment lost 4 bases, leaving 6 bases of the junction unmatched. This CDR3 contains 14 residues. The germline V gene encodes CDR1 SGHDT and CDR2 YYEEEE.

The chain couples TRBV7-9 to TRBJ2-5; 9 nucleotides match TRBD2. CDR3 length equals 15 residues. Germline V gives CDR1 SEHNR, CDR2 FQNEAQ (reference sequence). Unmatched junction bases numbered 5, after V lost 3 bases and J lost 3 bases. The CDR3 sequence is CASSFPTSGKETQYF. In DNA form, the CDR3 reads TGTGCCAGCAGCTTCCCGACTAGCGGTAAAGAGACCCAGTACTTC.

The chain links TRBV10-3 to TRBJ2-2, with 13 positions matching TRBD2. The germline V gene has CDR1 ENHRY and CDR2 SYGVKD. Unmatched junction bases numbered 6, after V lost 3 bases and J lost 5 bases. CDR3 length: 17 residues. The CDR3 DNA sequence: TGTGCCATCAGTGACCCACTAGCGGGAGGGCCGACCGGGGAGCTGTTTTTT. Its translation: CAISDPLAGGPTGELFF.

V gene TRBV5-1 combines with J gene TRBJ2-1; D is possibly TRBD2 (6 bases). Germline assignment: CDR1 SGHRS and CDR2 YFSETQ. There are 16 residues in the CDR3. V was cut by 0 bases and J by 8 bases, with 18 bases left in between. CDR3 residues: CASSLGLSREIDEQFF. The CDR3, as DNA: TGCGCCAGCAGCTTGGGGCTTTCTCGGGAGATCGATGAGCAGTTCTTC.

The V and J genes are TRBV7-9 and TRBJ2-1; TRBD2 might be the D (6 bases). The CDR3 is 14 residues long. Trimming took 5 bases from V and 7 from J, leaving 15 bases between them. CDR1 SEHNR and CDR2 FQNEAQ come from the germline V gene (reference sequence). The CDR3 reads CASSRGVAVNEQFF. The CDR3 DNA reads TGTGCCAGCAGCCGCGGGGTAGCGGTTAATGAGCAGTTCTTC.

The V call is TRBV19, the J call TRBJ1-2; D may be TRBD1 (5 bases). Germline V gene sequence: CDR1 LNHDA, CDR2 SQIVND (reference sequence). This CDR3 is 13 amino acids long. V was trimmed by 2 bases and J by 6 bases, leaving 10 bases between them. CDR3 nucleotides: TGTGCCAGTAGTATAAACGAGGGGAATGGCTACACCTTC. It yields the protein CASSINEGNGYTF.

This clone was seen just once. This chain connects TRBV15 to TRBJ2-5, with TRBD2 identical over 8 bases. Trimming cost V 0 bases and J 5 bases; bases outside gene matches: 11. This CDR3 has 17 amino acids. The germline V gene encodes CDR1 LNHNV and CDR2 YYDKDF (reference sequence). The CDR3 spells CATSRDLRREDRETQYF. The CDR3 nucleotides read TGTGCCACCAGCAGAGATCTACGGCGGGAGGATAGGGAGACCCAGTACTTC.

CDR3 protein: CASRAGWGTDTQYF. The CDR3 nucleotides read TGTGCCAGCAGGGCAGGGTGGGGGACAGATACGCAGTATTTT. The chain carries TRBV2 and TRBJ2-3, with D perhaps matching TRBD1 or TRBD2 (5 bases each). V lost 6 bases to trimming and J lost 3 bases, with 13 bases between them. This CDR3 is 14 amino acids long. The germline gives CDR1 SNHLY, CDR2 FYNNEI. Based on the CDR3 plus reference TRBV2 and TRBJ2-3, the full variable domain is EPEVTQTPSHQVTQMGQEVILRCVPISNHLYFYWYRQILGQKVEFLVSFYNNEISEKSEIFDDQFSVERPDGSNFTLKIRSTKLEDSAMYFCASRAGWGTDTQYFGPGTRLTVL.

The rearrangement links TRBV5-1 to TRBJ2-1; 9 bases are shared with TRBD1. CDR1 is SGHRS and CDR2 is YFSETQ in the germline V gene. J was trimmed by 5 bases and V by 1 base; bases with no gene match: 4. The CDR3 consists of 15 residues. The CDR3 loop reads CASSLTGGINNEQFF. In nucleotides, the CDR3 is TGCGCCAGCAGCTTGACAGGGGGCATTAACAATGAGCAGTTCTTC.

The genes are TRBV27 and TRBJ2-1; D is uncertain. With 6 bases removed from V and 5 bases from J, the gap between germline ends came to 11 bases. The CDR3 covers 13 residues. Germline V gives CDR1 MNHEY, CDR2 SMNVEV (reference sequence). CDR3 coding DNA: TGTGCCAGCAGAAGGGCGTCGGACAATGAGCAGTTCTTC. This encodes CASRRASDNEQFF.

The chain carries TRBV7-2 and TRBJ2-7; possibly TRBD1 for D (5 bases). Germline loops: CDR1 SGHTA, CDR2 FQGNSA. The CDR3 is 14 amino acids. Trimming removed 5 bases at V and 0 bases at J, with 11 bases between. The CDR3 sequence: CASSRDRFSYEQYF. CDR3 coding DNA: TGTGCCAGCAGCCGCGACAGATTCTCCTACGAGCAGTACTTC.